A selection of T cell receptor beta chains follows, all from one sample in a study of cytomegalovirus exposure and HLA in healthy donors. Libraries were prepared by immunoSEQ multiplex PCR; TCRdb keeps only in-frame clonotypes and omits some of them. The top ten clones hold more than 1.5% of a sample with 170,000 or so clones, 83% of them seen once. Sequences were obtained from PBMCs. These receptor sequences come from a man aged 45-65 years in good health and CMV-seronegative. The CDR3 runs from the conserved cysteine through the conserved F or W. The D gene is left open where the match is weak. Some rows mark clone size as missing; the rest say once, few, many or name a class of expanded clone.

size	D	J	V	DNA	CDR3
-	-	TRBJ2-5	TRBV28	TGTGCCAGCAGCTCAGACAACAAAGAGACCCAGTACTTC	CASSSDNKETQYF
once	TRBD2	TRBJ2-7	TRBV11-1	TGTGCCAGCAGCTTTTTAGCGGGCAGCTACGAGCAGTACTTC	CASSFLAGSYEQYF
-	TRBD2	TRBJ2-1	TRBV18	TGTGCCAGCTCGCGGACTAGCGGGACGGGTGAGCAGTTCTTC	CASSRTSGTGEQFF
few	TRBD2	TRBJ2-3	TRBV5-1	TGCGCCAGCAGCACGGATCTAGCGGGAGGCATAGATACGCAGTATTTT	CASSTDLAGGIDTQYF
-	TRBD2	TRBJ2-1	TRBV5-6	TGTGCCAAGCTAGCGGTTGTATACAATGAGCAGTTCTTC	CAKLAVVYNEQFF
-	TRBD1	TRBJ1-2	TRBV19	TGTGCCAGTACCCCGGACAGGGAACGTGGCTACACCTTC	CASTPDRERGYTF
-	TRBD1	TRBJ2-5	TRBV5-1	TGCGCCAGCAGTGTACAGGGGAACCAAGAGACCCAGTACTTC	CASSVQGNQETQYF
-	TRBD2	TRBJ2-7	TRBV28	TGTGCCAGCAGTTTTCCCGGCGGGAGAGGGTACGAGCAGTACTTC	CASSFPGGRGYEQYF
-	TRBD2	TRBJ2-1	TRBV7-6	TGTGCCAGCAGCTCGCCCCCGGCGGCGGGAGGGGGAGAGCAGTTCTTC	CASSSPPAAGGGEQFF
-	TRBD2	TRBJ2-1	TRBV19	TGTGCCAGTAGTATGACTAGCGGGGGGGAAGATGAGCAGTTCTTC	CASSMTSGGEDEQFF
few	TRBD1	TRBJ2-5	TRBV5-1	TGCGCCAGCAGCTTGGAGGGACAGGGGGCGGAGACCCAGTACTTC	CASSLEGQGAETQYF
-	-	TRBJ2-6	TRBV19	TGTGCCAGTAGTATTTTCTGGACAGAGAATTCTGGGGCCAACGTCCTGACTTTC	CASSIFWTENSGANVLTF
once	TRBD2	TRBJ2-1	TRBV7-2	TGTGCCAGCAGCCTGACTAGCGGAGATTACAATGAGCAGTTCTTC	CASSLTSGDYNEQFF
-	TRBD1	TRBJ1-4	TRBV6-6	TGTGCCAGCAGTTACGGACGGACAGGGAATAATGAAAAACTGTTTTTT	CASSYGRTGNNEKLFF
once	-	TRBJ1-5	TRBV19	TGTGCCAGTAGTTGGAAGGGGCCCCAGGCGAATCAGCCCCAGCATTTT	CASSWKGPQANQPQHF
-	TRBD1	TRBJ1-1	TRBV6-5	TGTGCCAGCACCCCAGGGGGCACTGAAGCTTTCTTT	CASTPGGTEAFF
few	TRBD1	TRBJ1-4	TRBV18	TGTGCCAGCTCGTCACCCGACAGGGTGCGGAATGAAAAACTGTTTTTT	CASSSPDRVRNEKLFF
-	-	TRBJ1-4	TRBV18	TGTGCCAGCTCACCGGAGGTAGGAAAAGAAAAACTGTTTTTT	CASSPEVGKEKLFF
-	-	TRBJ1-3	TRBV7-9	TGTGCCAGCAGCTTGGGCAGCTCTGGAAACACCACATATTTT	CASSLGSSGNTTYF
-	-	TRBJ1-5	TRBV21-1	TGTGCCAGCAGCAATCGACAGGGGGGTCAGCCCCAGCATTTT	CASSNRQGGQPQHF
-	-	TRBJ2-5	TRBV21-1	TGTGCCAGCAGCCCCCGGCGGGCAGGGGGCGCGTCAGAGACCCAGTACTTC	CASSPRRAGGASETQYF
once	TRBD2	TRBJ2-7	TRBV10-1	TGCGCCAGCATAAGGTTTCCCGGGGGGGTCTACGAGCAGTACTTC	CASIRFPGGVYEQYF
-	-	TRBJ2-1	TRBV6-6	TGTGCCAGCAGTCTTTCGGGGGTTGGGGGCAATGAGCAGTTCTTC	CASSLSGVGGNEQFF
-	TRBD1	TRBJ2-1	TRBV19	TGTGCCAGTAGTATCGGACAGGGCTCCTACAATGAGCAGTTCTTC	CASSIGQGSYNEQFF
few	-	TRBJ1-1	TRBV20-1	TGCAGTTTCGAGGGTAACGCTGAAGCTTTCTTT	CSFEGNAEAFF
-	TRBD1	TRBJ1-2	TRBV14	TGTGCCAGCAGCCAAGTCCGGACAGGGGGCGGCTACACCTTC	CASSQVRTGGGYTF
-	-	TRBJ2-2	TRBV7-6	TGTGCCAGCAGCTTAGCGCCAGAGGACACCGGGGAGCTGTTTTTT	CASSLAPEDTGELFF
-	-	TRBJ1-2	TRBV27	TGTGCCAGCACGTCTGACCCGGGACTCCTTACGAGAGGCTACACCTTC	CASTSDPGLLTRGYTF
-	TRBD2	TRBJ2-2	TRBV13	TGTGCCAGCAGCTTTCCGGGACTAGCGGGAAACACCGGGGAGCTGTTTTTT	CASSFPGLAGNTGELFF
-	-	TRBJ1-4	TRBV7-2	TGTGCCAGCAGCTTAGGATGGCAGGGAGGGGAAAAACTGTTTTTT	CASSLGWQGGEKLFF
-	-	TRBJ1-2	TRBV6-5	TGTGCCAGCAGGTCAGGGTCCTATGGCTACACCTTC	CASRSGSYGYTF
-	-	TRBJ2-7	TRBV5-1	TGCGCCAGCAGCTCTCCGGGACAGGGGATGAATAGCGGGAGATACGAGCAGTACTTC	CASSSPGQGMNSGRYEQYF
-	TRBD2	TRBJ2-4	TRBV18	TGTGCCAGCTCACGACGGGAGGGAGCCAAAAACATTCAGTACTTC	CASSRREGAKNIQYF
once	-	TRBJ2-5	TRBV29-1	TGCAGCGTTGAGGCACCCCAAGAGACCCAGTACTTC	CSVEAPQETQYF
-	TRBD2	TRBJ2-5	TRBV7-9	TGTGCCAGCACCGCGGGACTAGCCGCTGGAGAGACCCAGTACTTC	CASTAGLAAGETQYF
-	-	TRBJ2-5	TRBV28	TGTGCCAGCATCTCTCAGGGGATGGCAGAGACCCAGTACTTC	CASISQGMAETQYF
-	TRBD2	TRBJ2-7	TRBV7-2	TGTGCCAGCAGCCCAGGACTAGCCACAAGCGAGCAGTACTTC	CASSPGLATSEQYF
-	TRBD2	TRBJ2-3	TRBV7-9	TGTGCCAGCAGCCCCGGACTAGCGGGGGGGTACACAGATACGCAGTATTTT	CASSPGLAGGYTDTQYF
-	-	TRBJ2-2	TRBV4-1	TGCGCCAGCAGCCATCGGAGCAGGGGAAAAACCGGGGAGCTGTTTTTT	CASSHRSRGKTGELFF
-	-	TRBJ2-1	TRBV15	TGTGCCACCAGCAGGGTCACGGGAGTCGCTGAGCAGTTCTTC	CATSRVTGVAEQFF
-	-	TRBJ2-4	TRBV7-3	TGTGCCAGCAGCTTGGGGACAAGAGGGGGCATTCAGTACTTC	CASSLGTRGGIQYF
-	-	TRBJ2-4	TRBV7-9	TGTGCCAGCAGCACCCGTACCTCTCGGGGGGCCAACATTCAGTACTTC	CASSTRTSRGANIQYF
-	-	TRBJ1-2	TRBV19	TGTGCCAGTACCGTCGGCAGGATCTATGGCTACACCTTC	CASTVGRIYGYTF
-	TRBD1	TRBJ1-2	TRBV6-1	TGTGCCAGCAGTGAAACCCTACAGGGGGCGTGGGGCTACACCTTC	CASSETLQGAWGYTF
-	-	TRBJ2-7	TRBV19	TGTGCCAGTAGCAGGACAGGGGCGGCGGGAGGGCCCGCGGAGCAGTACTTC	CASSRTGAAGGPAEQYF
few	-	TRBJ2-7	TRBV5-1	TGCGCCAGCAGCTTGGACAGGGCGGACCACGAGCAGTACTTC	CASSLDRADHEQYF
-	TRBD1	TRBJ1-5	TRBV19	TGTGCCAGTGCTGGGACAGGGGGCCCTAATCAGCCCCAGCATTTT	CASAGTGGPNQPQHF
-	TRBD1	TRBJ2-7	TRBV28	TGTGCCAGCGGATTGGGACAGGGTCTATACGAGCAGTACTTC	CASGLGQGLYEQYF
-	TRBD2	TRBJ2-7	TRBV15	TGTGCCACCAGCAGGGGATTTGGACTAGCGGGCAGCTCCTACGAGCAGTACTTC	CATSRGFGLAGSSYEQYF